Following are 32 T cell receptor beta chains from one sample sequenced in a study of cytomegalovirus exposure and HLA in healthy donors. PCR involved 60 Vbeta and 13 Jbeta primers. Using immunoSEQ multiplex PCR, the repertoire was profiled, and TCRdb retains in-frame clones only, with some absent. Here the sample spans some 190,000 clones, roughly 86% being singletons. Sequencing input: PBMCs. The receptors were gathered from a young woman in good health and CMV-seronegative.

The V call is TRBV15, the J call TRBJ2-7, with 8 nucleotides matching TRBD1. The CDR3 contains 19 residues. Germline V gene lookup returns CDR1 LNHNV and CDR2 YYDKDF (reference sequence). The trim removed 3 bases at V and 4 bases at J, leaving 20 bases unmatched. Written as DNA, the CDR3 is TGTGCCACCAGCAGCGATAAGCCAGGGGGCGCGGTGCCTCCTTACGAGCAGTACTTC. Its protein product is CATSSDKPGGAVPPYEQYF.

V and J are TRBV7-9 and TRBJ2-4, with D possibly being TRBD2 (6 bases). Trimming took 4 bases from V and 0 from J, leaving 19 bases between them. CDR1 is SEHNR, CDR2 FQNEAQ, per germline (reference sequence). The CDR3 loop spans 18 amino acids. The CDR3 here is CASSSRQRRAGAKNIQYF. In nucleotides, the CDR3 is TGTGCCAGCAGCTCCAGACAGCGACGAGCGGGAGCCAAAAACATTCAGTACTTC.

V gene TRBV19 combines with J gene TRBJ2-2; a weak D match, TRBD2 (5 bases). The CDR3 has 15 amino acids. Trimming pared 3 bases from V and 5 bases from J, leaving 13 bases between. CDR1 is LNHDA and CDR2 is SQIVND in the germline V gene (reference sequence). The CDR3 DNA reads as TGTGCCAGTAGTATGACGTCCTGGGAGACCGGGGAGCTGTTTTTT. Translating it yields CASSMTSWETGELFF.

This chain connects TRBV2 to TRBJ2-7, with 11 bases matching TRBD1. Germline V gives CDR1 SNHLY, CDR2 FYNNEI. CDR3 length equals 16 residues. After removal of 2 bases from V and 4 bases from J, the junction contained 7 bases not matched to a gene. The CDR3, as DNA: TGTGCCAGCAGTGAAAGGGACAGGGGGAAAGGTTACGAGCAGTACTTC. Its protein product is CASSERDRGKGYEQYF.

In DNA, the CDR3 is TGCGCCAGCAGCCAGGCTACAGCTTTGAACACTGAAGCTTTCTTT. This codes for CASSQATALNTEAFF. V usage is TRBV4-1 and J usage is TRBJ1-1; D is ambiguous. Germline CDR1 and CDR2: MGHRA and YSYEKL. The CDR3 is made up of 15 amino acids. V lost 3 bases to trimming and J lost 0 bases, with 11 bases between them.

This clone was recorded once. The chain couples TRBV7-2 to TRBJ2-1; possible D gene TRBD1, 5 bases. V lost 5 bases, J lost 7 bases, and 15 bases lay in between. Germline CDR1 and CDR2: SGHTA and FQGNSA. The length of the CDR3 is 14 residues. The CDR3 protein is CASSPIGRVNEQFF. The CDR3 DNA is TGTGCCAGCAGCCCCATCGGCAGGGTAAATGAGCAGTTCTTC.

The CDR3 sequence is CASSFGTPEIAFF. DNA for the CDR3: TGTGCCAGCAGTTTCGGGACTCCTGAGATAGCTTTCTTT. V and J are TRBV27 and TRBJ1-1, with a weak D call TRBD1 (5 bases). Germline CDR1 is MNHEY and CDR2 is SMNVEV (reference sequence). This CDR3 is built from 13 residues. Trimming cost V 3 bases and J 10 bases, with 15 bases left between them.

The rearrangement uses TRBV7-9 and TRBJ1-6; D unresolved. This CDR3 has 15 amino acids. In germline, CDR1 is SEHNR, CDR2 FQNEAQ (reference sequence). Trimming cost V 1 base and J 0 bases, with 4 bases left between them. CDR3 sequence reads: CASSLGSSYNSPLHF. Written as DNA, the CDR3 is TGTGCCAGCAGCTTAGGTAGCTCCTATAATTCACCCCTCCACTTT. The full variable domain, rest sourced from reference TRBV7-9 and TRBJ1-6, is DTGVSQNPRHKITKRGQNVTFRCDPISEHNRLYWYRQTLGQGPEFLTYFQNEAQLEKSRLLSDRFSAERPKGSFSTLEIQRTEQGDSAMYLCASSLGSSYNSPLHFGNGTRLTVT.

The chain uses TRBV5-4 and TRBJ2-2, with TRBD1 matching over 9 bases. Trimming removed 4 bases from V and 6 bases from J; junction bases left unmatched: 4. Per germline, CDR1 SGHNT and CDR2 YYREEE (reference sequence). The CDR3 loop spans 14 amino acids. The CDR3 sequence: CASSPRQGAGELFF. For the CDR3, the DNA is TGTGCCAGCAGCCCGAGACAGGGGGCCGGGGAGCTGTTTTTT. The full variable domain, with the rest looked up from reference TRBV5-4 and TRBJ2-2, is ETGVTQSPTHLIKTRGQQVTLRCSSQSGHNTVSWYQQALGQGPQFIFQYYREEENGRGNFPPRFSGLQFPNYSSELNVNALELDDSALYLCASSPRQGAGELFFGEGSRLTVL.

This clone has a handful of counts. The V call is TRBV2, the J call TRBJ1-4; D possibly corresponds to TRBD1 (5 bases). The V gene lost 6 bases and the J gene lost 4 bases, with 18 bases spanning the gap. This CDR3 is 16 amino acids long. From germline, CDR1 is SNHLY and CDR2 FYNNEI. CDR3 protein: CASRDDRQPLNEKLFF. Written as DNA, the CDR3 is TGTGCCAGCAGGGACGATAGACAGCCCCTTAATGAAAAACTGTTTTTT. Full variable domain (remainder filled in from reference TRBV2 and TRBJ1-4): EPEVTQTPSHQVTQMGQEVILRCVPISNHLYFYWYRQILGQKVEFLVSFYNNEISEKSEIFDDQFSVERPDGSNFTLKIRSTKLEDSAMYFCASRDDRQPLNEKLFFGSGTQLSVL.

The chain is built from TRBV10-3 and TRBJ1-1; possibly TRBD1 for D (6 bases). Between the trimmed V and J ends, which lost 10 bases and 3 bases, there was a span of 24 bases. Germline lookup yields CDR1 ENHRY and CDR2 SYGVKD. This CDR3 has 16 amino acids. This CDR3 reads CATFSTGGREYTEAFF. The CDR3 nucleotides are TGTGCCACTTTTTCGACAGGAGGAAGGGAGTACACTGAAGCTTTCTTT.

CDR3 region: CASSEPSGTTHNEQFF. The CDR3 bases are TGCGCCAGCAGTGAGCCTTCCGGGACTACCCACAATGAGCAGTTCTTC. The rearrangement links TRBV10-1 to TRBJ2-1; 7 nucleotides agree with TRBD2. The junction had 9 bases not matched to a gene; V was cut back by 2 bases and J by 5 bases. The germline CDR1 and CDR2 sequences are WNHNN and SYGVQD (reference sequence). The CDR3 extends over 16 amino acids.

The chain combines TRBV6-5 with TRBJ2-7, with a weak D call TRBD2 (5 bases). V shed 6 bases and J shed 5 bases, with 17 bases lying between them. This CDR3 has 14 amino acids. Germline values: CDR1 MNHEY, CDR2 SVGAGI. CDR3 in DNA: TGTGCCAGCAGGCCTACGAGCGGATGGAACGAGCAGTACTTC. This translates into CASRPTSGWNEQYF.

J is TRBJ2-7 and V is TRBV15, with 12 bases aligning to TRBD1. This CDR3 region has 16 residues. CDR1 LNHNV and CDR2 YYDKDF come from the germline V gene (reference sequence). The V gene end was trimmed by 3 bases and the J gene end by 6 bases; junction bases not matched to a gene: 9. This CDR3 reads CATSRDLRDRGREQYF. The CDR3 DNA follows: TGTGCCACCAGCAGGGACCTCCGGGACAGGGGGCGCGAGCAGTACTTC.

The V and J genes are TRBV7-9 and TRBJ1-1; the match to TRBD1 covers 9 bases. With V trimmed by 4 bases and J by 3 bases, 6 bases remained unmatched. The germline V gene encodes CDR1 SEHNR and CDR2 FQNEAQ (reference sequence). The CDR3 is made up of 15 amino acids. The CDR3 loop is CASSSSDRGDTEAFF. CDR3 coding DNA: TGTGCCAGCAGCTCGTCCGACAGGGGGGACACTGAAGCTTTCTTT.

The genes are TRBV25-1 and TRBJ2-7, with TRBD2 as a possible D gene (6 bases). Germline assignment: CDR1 MGHDK and CDR2 SYGVNS. This CDR3 is 17 amino acids long. The V and J ends lost 2 bases and 4 bases respectively, with 21 bases between them. The CDR3 nucleotides read TGTGCCAGCAGTGAAACCCGACCAGATACAGGAGGGTACGAGCAGTACTTC. Encoded protein: CASSETRPDTGGYEQYF.

A single count supports this clone. Other DNA variants within this sample encode the same CDR3. This chain joins TRBV19 and TRBJ1-1, with D possibly matching TRBD1 (5 bases). Deletions cut 1 base from V and 0 bases from J, with 9 bases between. The CDR3 length is 15 residues. Germline values: CDR1 LNHDA, CDR2 SQIVND (reference sequence). CDR3 bases: TGTGCCAGTAGTATAGGACAGACCATGAACACTGAAGCTTTCTTT. Its protein is CASSIGQTMNTEAFF.

The chain carries TRBV7-8 and TRBJ1-2; 9 positions agree with TRBD1. The V and J ends lost 4 bases and 8 bases, in that order; junction bases with no gene match: 5. Germline CDR1 reads SGHVS; CDR2 reads FQNEAQ. The CDR3 length is 13 residues. DNA of the CDR3: TGTGCCAGCAGCTCCGGGACAGGGAGAGGCTACACCTTC. The encoded protein is CASSSGTGRGYTF.

This clone was counted only a few times. The V call is TRBV6-6, the J call TRBJ2-7; D unclear. Germline V CDR1 and CDR2: MNHNY, SVGAGI (reference sequence). The V gene lost 0 bases and the J gene lost 7 bases, with 13 bases spanning the gap. The CDR3 loop spans 14 amino acids. The CDR3 bases are TGTGCCAGCAGTTACTCTATTAGCTCCTTAGAGCAGTACTTC. Its protein is CASSYSISSLEQYF.

The rearrangement joins TRBV6-5 to TRBJ1-1, with 9 nucleotides matching TRBD1. Germline assignment: CDR1 MNHEY and CDR2 SVGAGI. CDR3 length equals 14 residues. V gave up 6 bases and J gave up 11 bases; unmatched junction bases: 13. The CDR3 bases are TGTGCCAGCAGGCCCGGGACAGGGCTCTCGGGGGCTTTCTTT. It codes for CASRPGTGLSGAFF.

The chain joins TRBV4-2 to TRBJ1-2; tentative D call: TRBD1 (6 bases). CDR1 LGHNA and CDR2 YNFKEQ come from the germline V gene. The CDR3 loop spans 16 amino acids. The V and J ends lost 1 base and 8 bases respectively, with 20 bases between them. CDR3 bases: TGTGCCAGCAGCCAAGGGTACGACAGGACCGCTCGGGGCTACACCTTC. Its protein product is CASSQGYDRTARGYTF.

The chain joins TRBV11-2 to TRBJ1-2; 9 bases are shared with TRBD1. CDR1 is SGHAT, CDR2 FQNNGV, per germline. The CDR3 covers 17 residues. Unmatched junction bases numbered 9, after V lost 3 bases and J lost 1 base. CDR3: CASSLRGQGYFNYGYTF. CDR3 DNA: TGTGCCAGCAGCTTGCGGGGACAGGGCTATTTTAACTATGGCTACACCTTC.

The chain uses TRBV19 and TRBJ2-3; 9 bases line up with TRBD2. The CDR3 contains 17 residues. Per germline, CDR1 LNHDA and CDR2 SQIVND (reference sequence). The V segment lost 3 bases and the J segment 2 bases; nucleotides outside the gene matches: 9. The CDR3 reads CASSILEGGGDTDTQYF. For the CDR3, the DNA is TGTGCCAGTAGTATCCTCGAGGGCGGGGGGGACACAGATACGCAGTATTTT.

This clone has more than one count but fewer than ten. The rearrangement links TRBV29-1 to TRBJ2-1, with TRBD2 matching 12 bases. Germline-derived CDR1 and CDR2 are SQVTM and ANQGSEA. With V trimmed by 7 bases and J by 6 bases, 7 bases remained unmatched. The CDR3 loop spans 14 amino acids. The CDR3 loop reads CSANLAGGSNEQFF. CDR3 in DNA: TGCAGCGCAAATCTAGCGGGGGGGTCCAATGAGCAGTTCTTC.

This chain joins TRBV18 and TRBJ2-4; 10 nucleotides align to TRBD2. CDR3 length: 19 residues. CDR1 KGHSH and CDR2 LQKENI come from the germline V gene. With V trimmed by 3 bases and J by 5 bases, 16 bases remained unmatched. The CDR3 here is CASSPMRGLAGAGENIQYF. CDR3 nucleotides: TGTGCCAGCTCACCCATGAGGGGTCTAGCGGGAGCGGGAGAAAACATTCAGTACTTC.

The V gene is TRBV4-1, the J gene TRBJ2-7, with TRBD1 matching 11 bases. Germline trimming cut 2 bases from V and 5 bases from J; bases unmatched to any gene: 5. CDR1 MGHRA and CDR2 YSYEKL come from the germline V gene. The CDR3 runs 15 residues. Written as DNA, the CDR3 is TGCGCCAGCAGCCAACCGGGACAGGGGGACCACGAGCAGTACTTC. This translates into CASSQPGQGDHEQYF.

The chain employs TRBV5-1 and TRBJ1-4; D call uncertain. The CDR3 runs to 13 residues. The germline V gene encodes CDR1 SGHRS and CDR2 YFSETQ. Trimming stripped 5 bases from V and 3 bases from J, with 8 bases between. CDR3: CASSLPANEKLFF. DNA for the CDR3: TGCGCCAGCAGTCTTCCGGCTAATGAAAAACTGTTTTTT. Drawing the rest from reference TRBV5-1 and TRBJ1-4, the complete variable domain is KAGVTQTPRYLIKTRGQQVTLSCSPISGHRSVSWYQQTPGQGLQFLFEYFSETQRNKGNFPGRFSGRQFSNSRSEMNVSTLELGDSALYLCASSLPANEKLFFGSGTQLSVL.

With regard to this clone: A junction boundary mismatches the germline segment, possibly from a read error. The V gene is TRBV5-1, the J gene TRBJ1-1; D may be TRBD1 (6 bases). The germline CDR1 and CDR2 sequences are SGHRS and YFSETQ. The CDR3 is 15 residues long. CDR3 region: CASSVTPRGNTEAFF. The CDR3 nucleotides read TGTGCCAGCAGCGTCACCCCCAGGGGAAACACTGAAGCTTTCTTT.

On this clone itself: An end of the junction does not agree with germline; a read error may underlie this. The chain couples TRBV7-9 to TRBJ1-1; maybe TRBD1 (5 bases). This CDR3 is 14 amino acids long. Germline assignment: CDR1 SEHNR and CDR2 FQNEAQ (reference sequence). Here the CDR3 DNA reads TGTTCCAGCAGCTTAGCAAGGGGGAACACTGAAGCTTTCTTT. This gives the protein CSSSLARGNTEAFF. The full variable domain, completed using reference TRBV7-9 and TRBJ1-1, is DTGVSQNPRHKITKRGQNVTFRCDPISEHNRLYWYRQTLGQGPEFLTYFQNEAQLEKSRLLSDRFSAERPKGSFSTLEIQRTEQGDSAMYLCSSSLARGNTEAFFGQGTRLTVV.

The chain has TRBV2 and TRBJ2-6; D might be TRBD1 (5 bases). The CDR3 runs to 15 residues. V was shortened by 7 bases and J by 4 bases, with 14 bases between the two germline ends. CDR1 and CDR2 (germline): SNHLY, FYNNEI. The chain's CDR3 is CASTPDKSGANVLTF. The CDR3 nucleotides read TGTGCCAGCACCCCGGACAAATCGGGGGCCAACGTCCTGACTTTC.

The J gene is TRBJ1-1, the V gene TRBV25-1; D uncertain. Trimming took off 2 bases at V and 0 bases at J, with 7 bases between the two ends. The CDR3 is made up of 14 amino acids. Per the germline V gene, CDR1 is MGHDK and CDR2 is SYGVNS. The DNA for the CDR3 is TGTGCCAGCAGTGAAGGACTCATGAACACTGAAGCTTTCTTT. It is translated as CASSEGLMNTEAFF.

V is TRBV6-1 and J is TRBJ1-3; 7 bases map to TRBD1. The trim removed 8 bases at V and 0 bases at J, leaving 4 bases unmatched. The CDR3 is 14 residues long. Germline V gene lookup returns CDR1 MNHNS and CDR2 SASEGT. CDR3 protein: CASEQGSSGNTIYF. The CDR3 nucleotides are TGTGCCAGCGAACAGGGGAGCTCTGGAAACACCATATATTTT.